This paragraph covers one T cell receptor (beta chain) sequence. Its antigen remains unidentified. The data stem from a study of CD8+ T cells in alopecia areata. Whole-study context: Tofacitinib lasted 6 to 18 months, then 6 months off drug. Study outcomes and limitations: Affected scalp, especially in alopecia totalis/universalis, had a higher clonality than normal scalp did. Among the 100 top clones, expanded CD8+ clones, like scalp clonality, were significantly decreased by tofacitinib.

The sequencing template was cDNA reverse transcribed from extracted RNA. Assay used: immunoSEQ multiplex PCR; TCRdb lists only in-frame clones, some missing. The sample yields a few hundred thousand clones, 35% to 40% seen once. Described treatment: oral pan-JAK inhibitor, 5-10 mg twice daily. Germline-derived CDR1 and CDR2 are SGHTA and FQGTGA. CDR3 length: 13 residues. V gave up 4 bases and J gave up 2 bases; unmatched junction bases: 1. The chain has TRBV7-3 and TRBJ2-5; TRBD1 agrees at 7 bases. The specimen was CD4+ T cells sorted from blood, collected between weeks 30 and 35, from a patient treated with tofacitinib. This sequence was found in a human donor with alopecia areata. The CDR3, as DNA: TGTGCCAGCAGCTGGGGACAGCAAGAGACCCAGTACTTC. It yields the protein CASSWGQQETQYF.